The 11 T cell receptor beta chains listed next were all sequenced from one sample in a study. TCRdb passed the 5' RACE reads through MiXCR, listing each CDR3 protein once. The table lists approximately 11,000 distinct CDR3 sequences, around 52% of them singletons. Specimen: tumor-infiltrating naive CD4+ T cells sorted from the breast tumor. Described subset: naive CD4+ T cells, CD4+CD45RA+CD25-. The source is a female donor with breast cancer.

The chain has TRBV5-1 and TRBJ1-1, with no clear D. V dropped 2 bases and J dropped 0 bases, with 8 bases sitting between them. The germline CDR1 and CDR2 sequences are SGHRS and YFSETQ. CDR3 length: 14 residues. CDR3 nucleotides: TGCGCCAGCAGCTTTGGGGTCTTGAACACTGAAGCTTTCTTT. Translated, it gives CASSFGVLNTEAFF. The full variable domain, its missing parts supplied by reference TRBV5-1 and TRBJ1-1, is KAGVTQTPRYLIKTRGQQVTLSCSPISGHRSVSWYQQTPGQGLQFLFEYFSETQRNKGNFPGRFSGRQFSNSRSEMNVSTLELGDSALYLCASSFGVLNTEAFFGQGTRLTVV.

The sample holds one count of this clonotype. The genes are TRBV2 and TRBJ2-5; 7 bases are shared with TRBD1. CDR1 and CDR2 (germline): SNHLY, FYNNEI. There are 13 residues in the CDR3. The V segment lost 10 bases and the J segment 2 bases; nucleotides outside the gene matches: 7. CDR3 amino acids: CAIDRDDQETQYF. CDR3 nucleotides: TGTGCCATCGACAGGGACGATCAAGAGACCCAGTACTTC.

This chain joins TRBV7-8 and TRBJ2-6; 10 positions match TRBD1. The V and J ends lost 6 bases and 0 bases, in that order; junction bases with no gene match: 5. Germline CDR1 and CDR2: SGHVS and FQNEAQ. There are 17 residues in the CDR3. Written as DNA, the CDR3 is TGTGCCAGCAGACCCGGGACAGGGGCCTCTGGGGCCAACGTCCTGACTTTC. Protein product: CASRPGTGASGANVLTF.

This clonotype has a single count. The chain recombines TRBV19 with TRBJ2-3, with TRBD2 matching 13 bases. V trimming: 5 bases; J trimming: 4 bases; junction bases outside the gene matches: 9. Germline-derived CDR1 and CDR2 are LNHDA and SQIVND (reference sequence). CDR3 length equals 17 residues. The CDR3: CASSFSGTSGIADTQYF. CDR3 DNA sequence: TGTGCCAGTAGTTTTTCAGGGACTAGCGGGATCGCAGATACGCAGTATTTT.

The chain combines TRBV4-3 with TRBJ1-2; a weak D match, TRBD1 (6 bases). With 1 base removed from V and 4 bases from J, the gap between germline ends came to 16 bases. This CDR3 spans 16 amino acids. Germline CDR1 reads LGHNA; CDR2 reads YSLEER. CDR3 in DNA: TGCGCCAGCAGCCAAGCGGACAGCCCGTCTGTCTATGGCTACACCTTC. It is translated as CASSQADSPSVYGYTF.

The chain uses TRBV27 and TRBJ1-2, with D possibly being TRBD1 (5 bases). Germline V CDR1 and CDR2: MNHEY, SMNVEV (reference sequence). The CDR3 runs to 13 residues. Trimming removed 3 bases from V and 2 bases from J, with 7 bases in between. The CDR3, as DNA: TGTGCCAGCAGTTTTGAGGGGAACTATGGCTACACCTTC. It specifies CASSFEGNYGYTF.

The chain couples TRBV20-1 to TRBJ2-5, with D possibly being TRBD1 or TRBD2 (5 bases each). V was trimmed by 5 bases and J by 9 bases, leaving 19 bases between them. The germline CDR1 and CDR2 sequences are DFQATT and SNEGSKA (reference sequence). The CDR3 runs 13 residues. The CDR3 coding sequence is TGCAGTGCTGGCCGGGACCTCTCCGAGGCCCAGTACTTC. Encoded protein: CSAGRDLSEAQYF.

CDR3 DNA sequence: TGCGCCAGCACTATTATCTTTCCCCCCTCGCCTCGAGATACGCAGTATTTT. Protein sequence: CASTIIFPPSPRDTQYF. The gene calls are TRBV4-3 and TRBJ2-3; D is unclear. The CDR3 is 17 residues long. CDR1 and CDR2 (germline): LGHNA, YSLEER. Deletions cut 7 bases from V and 5 bases from J, with 25 bases between.

In regard to this clonotype: This may be a read error, as it is one base from a much larger clone. This chain connects TRBV20-1 to TRBJ1-2; TRBD1 matches 9 bases. Trimming at V came to 6 bases and at J to 7 bases, leaving 9 bases not matched to a gene. This CDR3 has 13 amino acids. Germline V gives CDR1 DFQATT, CDR2 SNEGSKA (reference sequence). CDR3 sequence reads: CSAHTGGKGGYTF. CDR3 bases: TGCAGTGCCCACACAGGGGGCAAAGGTGGCTACACCTTC.

The chain carries TRBV9 and TRBJ1-1; D is undetermined. This CDR3 has 13 residues. The V end was cut by 2 bases, the J end by 2 bases, with 7 bases between. Germline CDR1 and CDR2: SGDLS and YYNGEE. This chain's CDR3 is CASSVQRNTEAFF. The CDR3 DNA follows: TGTGCCAGCAGCGTTCAGAGAAACACTGAAGCTTTCTTT. Complete variable domain (other parts from reference TRBV9 and TRBJ1-1): DSGVTQTPKHLITATGQRVTLRCSPRSGDLSVYWYQQSLDQGLQFLIQYYNGEERAKGNILERFSAQQFPDLHSELNLSSLELGDSALYFCASSVQRNTEAFFGQGTRLTVV.

This sequence joins TRBV2 and TRBJ1-2; D not resolved. V was shortened by 6 bases and J by 4 bases, with 12 bases between the two germline ends. Germline CDR1 and CDR2: SNHLY and FYNNEI. This CDR3 has 13 residues. The CDR3 DNA reads as TGTGCCAGCAGGACTGGGCCGTCCTATGGCTACACCTTC. The encoded protein is CASRTGPSYGYTF.